The 28 T cell receptor beta chains below come from one sample, sequenced in a study of blood T cell repertoires in COVID-19. Profiled with immunoSEQ multiplex PCR; TCRdb holds only in-frame clones, not every one. This table has fewer than 400,000 clones, roughly 86% appearing once. The sequencing sample was made of peripheral blood. The receptors come from a human donor in a cohort sampled during active COVID-19.

The rearrangement joins TRBV28 to TRBJ2-1, with TRBD2 matching over 9 bases. This CDR3 comprises 18 residues. Germline CDR1 is MDHEN and CDR2 is SYDVKM. With V trimmed by 4 bases and J by 12 bases, 22 bases remained unmatched. The CDR3 spells CASSSSPFAGGSGDRQFF. The CDR3 DNA reads TGTGCCAGCAGTTCCTCCCCCTTTGCGGGAGGGTCAGGGGATAGGCAGTTCTTC. Complete variable domain (other parts from reference TRBV28 and TRBJ2-1): DVKVTQSSRYLVKRTGEKVFLECVQDMDHENMFWYRQDPGLGLRLIYFSYDVKMKEKGDIPEGYSVSREKKERFSLILESASTNQTSMYLCASSSSPFAGGSGDRQFFGPGTRLTVL.

As concerns this clone: Sequence at one end of the junction differs from germline and may be a read error. The chain links TRBV7-7 to TRBJ2-1; TRBD2 matches 7 bases. Germline V lookup: CDR1 SSHAT, CDR2 FNYEAQ (reference sequence). CDR3 length: 16 residues. The CDR3, as DNA: TGTGCTAGCAGCTTAGTGGGGGGGACCCCCTACAATGAGCAGTTCTTC. It encodes CASSLVGGTPYNEQFF.

The chain links TRBV19 to TRBJ2-1; 9 positions match TRBD1. The germline CDR1 and CDR2 sequences are LNHDA and SQIVND (reference sequence). Trimming cost V 6 bases and J 7 bases; bases outside gene matches: 13. The CDR3 loop spans 16 amino acids. The CDR3 reads CASRGSGTGSSNEQFF. CDR3 nucleotides: TGTGCCAGTAGGGGGTCCGGGACAGGGAGTAGTAATGAGCAGTTCTTC.

This sequence joins TRBV5-1 and TRBJ1-1, with 10 positions matching TRBD1. The ends lost 5 bases at V and 6 bases at J; junction bases unmatched: 4. This CDR3 contains 13 residues. CDR1 is SGHRS and CDR2 is YFSETQ in the germline V gene. CDR3 DNA: TGCGCCAGCAGTCTTGGACAGGGGGCTGAAGCTTTCTTT. Translated: CASSLGQGAEAFF.

The rearrangement links TRBV5-6 to TRBJ2-7; 9 bases line up with TRBD1. CDR1 SGHDT and CDR2 YYEEEE come from the germline V gene. The CDR3 covers 16 residues. Trimming took 4 bases from V and 5 from J; bases not matched to a gene: 13. The chain's CDR3 is CASSPLVGGQGNEQYF. Written as DNA, the CDR3 is TGTGCCAGCAGCCCCCTCGTGGGGGGACAGGGAAACGAGCAGTACTTC. Full variable domain (remainder filled in from reference TRBV5-6 and TRBJ2-7): DAGVTQSPTHLIKTRGQQVTLRCSPKSGHDTVSWYQQALGQGPQFIFQYYEEEERQRGNFPDRFSGHQFPNYSSELNVNALLLGDSALYLCASSPLVGGQGNEQYFGPGTRLTVT.

The chain has TRBV19 and TRBJ1-3; D is unclear. Trimming took off 6 bases at V and 0 bases at J, with 9 bases between the two ends. This CDR3 contains 14 residues. Germline V gene data show CDR1 as LNHDA and CDR2 as SQIVND (reference sequence). The CDR3: CASSPVVSGNTIYF. The CDR3 DNA follows: TGTGCCAGTAGCCCGGTCGTCTCTGGAAACACCATATATTTT.

The gene calls are TRBV28 and TRBJ2-7; 9 bases are shared with TRBD2. The CDR3 is made up of 13 amino acids. V trimming: 8 bases; J trimming: 6 bases; junction bases outside the gene matches: 8. Looked up from germline, CDR1 is MDHEN and CDR2 is SYDVKM. The CDR3 DNA sequence: TGTGCCAGCGTATCTAGCGGGAAGGTCGAGCAGTACTTC. Translated: CASVSSGKVEQYF. The full variable domain, rest sourced from reference TRBV28 and TRBJ2-7, is DVKVTQSSRYLVKRTGEKVFLECVQDMDHENMFWYRQDPGLGLRLIYFSYDVKMKEKGDIPEGYSVSREKKERFSLILESASTNQTSMYLCASVSSGKVEQYFGPGTRLTVT.

The V gene is TRBV16, the J gene TRBJ2-3; possibly TRBD2 for D (5 bases). CDR1 and CDR2 (germline): KGHSY, FQNENV. CDR3 length: 14 amino acids. V lost 5 bases to trimming and J lost 2 bases, with 11 bases between them. In DNA, the CDR3 is TGTGCCAGCAGCGGGAGTGTGGACACAGATACGCAGTATTTT. The encoded protein is CASSGSVDTDTQYF.

This clone was picked up a small number of times. Other DNA sequences of this sample code for an identical CDR3. The chain employs TRBV6-5 and TRBJ1-1; no clear D gene. The CDR3 spans 13 residues. In germline, CDR1 is MNHEY, CDR2 SVGAGI. The V gene lost 3 bases and the J gene lost 1 base, with 6 bases spanning the gap. The CDR3 region has the DNA TGTGCCAGCAGTTATGGGCGGAACACTGAAGCTTTCTTT. Amino acid sequence: CASSYGRNTEAFF.

This clone was seen once. The V and J genes are TRBV27 and TRBJ1-5; 8 bases map to TRBD1. The CDR3 is 15 residues long. Trimming removed 1 base from V and 5 bases from J; junction bases left unmatched: 4. CDR1 MNHEY and CDR2 SMNVEV come from the germline V gene (reference sequence). The CDR3 here is CASSLWAGGDQPQHF. In DNA, the CDR3 is TGTGCCAGCAGTTTATGGGCAGGGGGCGATCAGCCCCAGCATTTT.

The V gene is TRBV28, the J gene TRBJ2-1, with a possible D match to TRBD1 (6 bases). Germline V gene data show CDR1 as MDHEN and CDR2 as SYDVKM. V lost 1 base and J lost 9, with 16 bases in between. This CDR3 has 15 residues. CDR3 DNA sequence: TGTGCCAGCAGTTTATCCCTGACAGGCTCGGTTGAGCAGTTCTTC. The encoded protein is CASSLSLTGSVEQFF.

The chain couples TRBV5-1 to TRBJ2-7; D is perhaps TRBD2 (5 bases). In germline, CDR1 is SGHRS, CDR2 YFSETQ. Trimming shortened V by 4 bases and J by 6 bases, and 23 bases separated the two germline ends. The CDR3 runs to 16 residues. Here the CDR3 reads CASSPGGGMRRTEQYF. The CDR3 DNA is TGCGCCAGCAGCCCCGGAGGAGGAATGCGAAGGACCGAGCAGTACTTC.

The chain joins TRBV7-9 to TRBJ1-6; D remains ambiguous. The germline gives CDR1 SEHNR, CDR2 FQNEAQ (reference sequence). The germline V and J ends were trimmed by 3 bases and 13 bases, with 10 bases remaining between them. The CDR3 sequence is 12 residues long. CDR3 region: CASSFLRSPLHF. The DNA for the CDR3 is TGTGCCAGCAGCTTCCTCAGGTCCCCCCTCCACTTT.

The chain carries TRBV12-3 or TRBV12-4 and TRBJ1-1, with 9 bases matching TRBD1. This CDR3 is built from 13 residues. The trim removed 6 bases at V and 11 bases at J, leaving 10 bases unmatched. CDR3 DNA: TGTGCCAGCAGAGGGGACAGGGCGGGAAGGGCTTTCTTT. Translating gives CASRGDRAGRAFF.

The chain is built from TRBV6-1 and TRBJ2-2; D perhaps matches TRBD1 (7 bases). The V gene's germline CDR1 is MNHNS and CDR2 SASEGT. Trimming removed 4 bases at V and 3 bases at J, with 15 bases between. The CDR3 is made up of 16 amino acids. CDR3 sequence: CASSAQGRRDTGELFF. The CDR3 DNA reads TGTGCCAGCAGTGCACAGGGGAGGCGAGACACCGGGGAGCTGTTTTTT.

A single count supports this clone. The chain recombines TRBV28 with TRBJ2-1; a weak D match, TRBD2 (6 bases). There are 18 residues in the CDR3. Germline V CDR1 and CDR2: MDHEN, SYDVKM. Trimming stripped 1 base from V and 5 bases from J, with 21 bases between. The CDR3 region is CASSLLVREPPLDNEQFF. The DNA for the CDR3 is TGTGCCAGCAGTTTATTGGTCCGGGAGCCACCGTTGGACAATGAGCAGTTCTTC.

The rearrangement joins TRBV11-3 to TRBJ2-2, with TRBD2 as a possible D gene (5 bases). This CDR3 has 13 residues. Germline CDR1 is SGHNT and CDR2 is YENEEA. Trimming shortened V by 2 bases and J by 5 bases, and 6 bases separated the two germline ends. This CDR3 is CASSLLATGELFF. The CDR3 coding sequence is TGTGCCAGCAGCTTATTAGCGACCGGGGAGCTGTTTTTT.

The rearrangement joins TRBV15 to TRBJ1-3; D gene uncertain. CDR1 is LNHNV, CDR2 YYDKDF, per germline (reference sequence). Trimming cost V 0 bases and J 6 bases, with 12 bases left between them. The CDR3 contains 15 residues. CDR3 loop: CATSRDPGGLNTIYF. In nucleotides, the CDR3 is TGTGCCACCAGCAGAGATCCAGGTGGATTAAACACCATATATTTT.

The chain is built from TRBV7-3 and TRBJ2-1; the D gene is possibly TRBD2 (6 bases). The CDR3 extends over 13 amino acids. Germline V gene data show CDR1 as SGHTA and CDR2 as FQGTGA. V lost 4 bases and J lost 7, with 11 bases in between. DNA of the CDR3: TGTGCCAGCAGCTCCCTCCGGGGGAATGAGCAGTTCTTC. The encoded protein is CASSSLRGNEQFF. The complete variable domain, with remaining parts taken from reference TRBV7-3 and TRBJ2-1, reads GAGVSQTPSNKVTEKGKYVELRCDPISGHTALYWYRQSLGQGPEFLIYFQGTGAADDSGLPNDRFFAVRPEGSVSTLKIQRTERGDSAVYLCASSSLRGNEQFFGPGTRLTVL.

The chain uses TRBV25-1 and TRBJ2-5; D perhaps matches TRBD2 (6 bases). Trimming removed 6 bases at V and 2 bases at J, with 13 bases between. There are 14 residues in the CDR3. CDR1 MGHDK and CDR2 SYGVNS come from the germline V gene. CDR3 region: CASRSGDWQETQYF. The DNA for the CDR3 is TGTGCCAGCAGATCGGGGGATTGGCAAGAGACCCAGTACTTC.

The chain joins TRBV5-1 to TRBJ2-7, with TRBD1 matching 8 bases. Germline V CDR1 and CDR2: SGHRS, YFSETQ. The length of the CDR3 is 15 residues. The V gene end was trimmed by 4 bases and the J gene end by 0 bases; junction bases not matched to a gene: 6. The CDR3 nucleotides are TGCGCCAGCAGCGCAACAGGGGGGAGCTCCTACGAGCAGTACTTC. Translating gives CASSATGGSSYEQYF.

The chain links TRBV7-9 to TRBJ2-1, with D uncertain. Trimming stripped 8 bases from V and 3 bases from J, with 20 bases between. The CDR3 is 16 residues long. Germline CDR1 reads SEHNR; CDR2 reads FQNEAQ (reference sequence). CDR3 DNA: TGTGCCAGCGAAGAACGGAAGGCGGTGAACTACAATGAGCAGTTCTTC. Protein sequence: CASEERKAVNYNEQFF.

This rearrangement joins TRBV14 to TRBJ1-4; D remains ambiguous. Germline V gene lookup returns CDR1 SGHDN and CDR2 FVKESK. The CDR3 length is 19 residues. V dropped 1 base and J dropped 1 base, with 19 bases sitting between them. This chain's CDR3 is CASSQVNNEGGRTNEKLFF. The CDR3 DNA reads TGTGCCAGCAGCCAAGTCAATAATGAGGGAGGGAGAACTAATGAAAAACTGTTTTTT.

V usage is TRBV5-4 and J usage is TRBJ2-2; 7 nucleotides match TRBD1. With 0 bases clipped from V and 0 bases from J, the junction kept 2 bases outside the gene matches. CDR1 and CDR2 from the germline V gene are SGHNT and YYREEE (reference sequence). The CDR3 loop spans 16 amino acids. CDR3 nucleotides: TGTGCCAGCAGCTTGGAAGGGGGCTCGAACACCGGGGAGCTGTTTTTT. It yields the protein CASSLEGGSNTGELFF.

This chain uses TRBV28 with TRBJ1-1; 7 bases are a match to TRBD1. In germline, CDR1 is MDHEN, CDR2 SYDVKM. There are 12 residues in the CDR3. Losses at the gene ends were 10 bases for V and 1 base for J; bases not matched to a gene: 3. The DNA of the CDR3 is TGTGCCACCACAGGGGCGAACACTGAAGCTTTCTTT. It specifies CATTGANTEAFF.

The chain joins TRBV3-1 (or the pseudogene TRBV3-2) to TRBJ1-6; 7 bases map to TRBD1. CDR1 is LGHDT and CDR2 is YNNKEL in the germline V gene (reference sequence). The junction had 6 bases not matched to a gene; V was cut back by 8 bases and J by 5 bases. This CDR3 has 14 residues. Here the CDR3 DNA reads TGTGCCAGCTGCAGGGACAGCCATAATTCACCCCTCCACTTT. Translation: CASCRDSHNSPLHF.

The chain carries TRBV28 and TRBJ1-2; D perhaps matches TRBD1 (6 bases). The CDR3 consists of 13 residues. The V and J ends lost 6 bases and 4 bases respectively, with 12 bases between them. Germline V lookup: CDR1 MDHEN, CDR2 SYDVKM. CDR3 protein: CASSSTGSYGYTF. The CDR3, as DNA: TGTGCCAGCAGCTCGACAGGAAGCTATGGCTACACCTTC.

This chain connects TRBV10-2 to TRBJ1-3, with TRBD1 matching 9 bases. Trimming took 6 bases from V and 7 from J; bases not matched to a gene: 7. The germline CDR1 and CDR2 sequences are WSHSY and SAAADI. The CDR3 is 14 amino acids. The CDR3 DNA reads TGCGCCAGCAGCCGGGACAGGGCGTCGAACACCATATATTTT. Protein product: CASSRDRASNTIYF.